This entry lists 12 T cell receptor beta chains sequenced from one sample in a study of blood T cell repertoires in COVID-19. This table comes from immunoSEQ multiplex PCR, and its TCRdb copy is limited to in-frame clones, with some not included. The repertoire holds some 70,000 clones, more than 85% seen once, with over 10% in the top ten. The material sequenced was peripheral blood. These receptors were collected from a human donor with active COVID-19. The donor label of this sample is uncertain.

J is TRBJ2-3 and V is TRBV4-3; 10 nucleotides match TRBD2. The CDR3 totals 16 residues. Germline CDR1 is LGHNA and CDR2 is YSLEER. Trimming removed 5 bases from V and 4 bases from J; junction bases left unmatched: 9. The CDR3 nucleotides are TGCGCCAGCAGCAAGGTACTAGCGGGACGGGCAGATACGCAGTATTTT. It yields the protein CASSKVLAGRADTQYF.

This clone was detected only a few times. The rearrangement links TRBV6-1 to TRBJ2-7; D ambiguous. Per germline, CDR1 MNHNS and CDR2 SASEGT. The CDR3 is 13 residues long. Trimming pared 1 base from V and 3 bases from J, leaving 7 bases between. The CDR3 sequence: CASSEGALYEQYF. The CDR3 DNA sequence: TGTGCCAGCAGTGAAGGAGCACTCTACGAGCAGTACTTC.

The rearrangement links TRBV6-2 or TRBV6-3 to TRBJ2-7; possibly TRBD1 for D (5 bases). Germline V gene lookup returns CDR1 MNHEY and CDR2 SVGEGT. The CDR3 extends over 14 amino acids. V was clipped by 4 bases and J by 3 bases, with 13 bases between them. CDR3 bases: TGTGCCAGCAGTTCGAACAGGCGGATCTACGAGCAGTACTTC. Protein sequence: CASSSNRRIYEQYF.

V is TRBV25-1 and J is TRBJ1-2, with D maybe TRBD1 (5 bases). Germline V CDR1 and CDR2: MGHDK, SYGVNS. The V end lost 1 base, the J end lost 1 base, and 7 bases lay between the germline ends. The CDR3 runs to 14 residues. The CDR3 DNA reads as TGTGCCAGCAGTGAATGGGGCAATAACTATGGCTACACCTTC. This encodes CASSEWGNNYGYTF.

This clone has just one count. The genes are TRBV10-3 and TRBJ2-2; 13 bases map to TRBD2. The CDR3 runs to 14 residues. V lost 8 bases and J lost 6; bases outside the gene matches: 3. The germline gives CDR1 ENHRY, CDR2 SYGVKD. The CDR3 nucleotides are TGTGCCATCTTGGGACTAGCGGGATCCGGGGAGCTGTTTTTT. Translation gives CAILGLAGSGELFF.

The V gene is TRBV6-5, the J gene TRBJ1-1; tentatively, D is TRBD1 (5 bases). With 1 base removed from V and 1 base from J, the gap between germline ends came to 10 bases. Germline values: CDR1 MNHEY, CDR2 SVGAGI. The CDR3 is 15 residues long. CDR3 sequence (DNA): TGTGCCAGCAGTTACTACCAGGGATCGAACACTGAAGCTTTCTTT. Translation gives CASSYYQGSNTEAFF.

The gene calls are TRBV28 and TRBJ2-5, with TRBD1 identical over 11 bases. CDR3 size: 18 residues. In germline, CDR1 is MDHEN, CDR2 SYDVKM. V lost 6 bases, J lost 4 bases, and 16 bases stayed unmatched. The CDR3 region is CASSLLPQPGQGGETQYF. The CDR3 DNA follows: TGTGCCAGCAGCCTCTTACCGCAACCGGGACAGGGGGGAGAGACCCAGTACTTC.

V is TRBV7-3 and J is TRBJ2-7, with 7 bases identical to TRBD2. The CDR3 contains 13 residues. The V and J ends lost 2 bases and 7 bases, in that order; junction bases with no gene match: 5. In germline, CDR1 is SGHTA, CDR2 FQGTGA. The CDR3 DNA sequence: TGTGCCAGCAGCTTAGGGCTAGCGGAAGAGCAGTACTTC. It encodes CASSLGLAEEQYF.

This rearrangement joins TRBV3-1 (or the pseudogene TRBV3-2) to TRBJ2-2; D possibly corresponds to TRBD2 (6 bases). Between the trimmed V and J ends, which lost 10 bases and 4 bases, there was a span of 16 bases. Germline CDR1 LGHDT, CDR2 YNNKEL (reference sequence). This CDR3 is built from 14 residues. This chain's CDR3 is CATGGPVSTGELFF. In DNA, the CDR3 is TGTGCCACCGGGGGTCCGGTAAGCACCGGGGAGCTGTTTTTT.

The chain carries TRBV27 and TRBJ2-7, with D possibly matching TRBD1 (5 bases). This CDR3 comprises 15 residues. Deletions cut 3 bases from V and 5 bases from J, with 17 bases between. The V gene's germline CDR1 is MNHEY and CDR2 SMNVEV (reference sequence). CDR3 in DNA: TGTGCCAGCAGTTTTTCCAGGGATGCGTACAACGAGCAGTACTTC. Its translation is CASSFSRDAYNEQYF.

CDR3 amino acids: CASSPGGGTTYEQYF. For the CDR3, the DNA is TGTGCCAGCAGCCCCGGGGGAGGGACCACCTACGAGCAGTACTTC. The chain links TRBV9 to TRBJ2-7; 7 nucleotides match TRBD2. V gave up 4 bases and J gave up 2 bases; unmatched junction bases: 9. The CDR3 extends over 15 amino acids. Looked up from germline, CDR1 is SGDLS and CDR2 is YYNGEE.

This sequence joins TRBV18 and TRBJ2-7, with D perhaps matching TRBD1 (6 bases). There are 12 residues in the CDR3. The ends were cut back, 5 bases at V and 5 bases at J, with 10 bases in the middle. Germline values: CDR1 KGHSH, CDR2 LQKENI. The CDR3: CASSGNRDEQYF. CDR3 bases: TGTGCCAGCTCAGGGAACAGGGACGAGCAGTACTTC.